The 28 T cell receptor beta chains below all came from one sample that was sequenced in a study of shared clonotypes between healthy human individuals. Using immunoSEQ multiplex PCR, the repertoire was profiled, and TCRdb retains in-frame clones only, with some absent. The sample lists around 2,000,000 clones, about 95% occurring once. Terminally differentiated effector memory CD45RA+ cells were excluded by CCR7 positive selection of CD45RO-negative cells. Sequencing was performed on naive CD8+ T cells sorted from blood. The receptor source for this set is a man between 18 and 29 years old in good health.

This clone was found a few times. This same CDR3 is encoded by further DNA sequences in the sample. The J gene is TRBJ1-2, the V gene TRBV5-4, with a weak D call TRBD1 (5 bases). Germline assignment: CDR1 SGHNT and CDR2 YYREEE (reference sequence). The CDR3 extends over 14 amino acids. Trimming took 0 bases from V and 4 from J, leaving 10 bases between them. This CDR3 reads CASSLDRGGYGYTF. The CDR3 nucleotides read TGTGCCAGCAGCTTGGATAGGGGTGGCTATGGCTACACCTTC.

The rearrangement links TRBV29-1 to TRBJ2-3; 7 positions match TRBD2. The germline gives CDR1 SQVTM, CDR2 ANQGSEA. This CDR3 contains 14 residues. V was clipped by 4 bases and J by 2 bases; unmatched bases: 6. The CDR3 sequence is CSVGLAENTDTQYF. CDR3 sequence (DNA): TGCAGCGTTGGTCTAGCGGAAAACACAGATACGCAGTATTTT.

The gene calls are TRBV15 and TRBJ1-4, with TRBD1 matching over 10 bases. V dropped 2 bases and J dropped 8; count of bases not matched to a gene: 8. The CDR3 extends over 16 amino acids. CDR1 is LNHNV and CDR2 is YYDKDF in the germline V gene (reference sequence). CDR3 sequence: CATSRNPGTGVEKLFF. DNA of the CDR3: TGTGCCACCAGCAGAAATCCCGGGACAGGGGTCGAAAAACTGTTTTTT.

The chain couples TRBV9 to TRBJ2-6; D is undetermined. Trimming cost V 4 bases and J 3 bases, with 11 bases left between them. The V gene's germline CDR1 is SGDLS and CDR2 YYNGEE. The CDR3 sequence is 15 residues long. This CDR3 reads CASSPAGFGANVLTF. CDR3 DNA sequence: TGTGCCAGCAGCCCTGCTGGGTTTGGGGCCAACGTCCTGACTTTC.

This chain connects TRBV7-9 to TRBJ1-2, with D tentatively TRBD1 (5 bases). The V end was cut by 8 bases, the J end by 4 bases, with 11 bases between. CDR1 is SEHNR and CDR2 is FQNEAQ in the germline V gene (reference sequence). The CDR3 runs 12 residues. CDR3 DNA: TGTGCCAGCGGAAGGGGCTCCTATGGCTACACCTTC. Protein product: CASGRGSYGYTF.

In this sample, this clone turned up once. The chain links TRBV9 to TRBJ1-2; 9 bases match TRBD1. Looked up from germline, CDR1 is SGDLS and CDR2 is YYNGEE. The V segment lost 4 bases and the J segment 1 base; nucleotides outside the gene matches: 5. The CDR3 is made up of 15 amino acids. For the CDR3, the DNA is TGTGCCAGCAGCACCGCGACAGGGGGTAACTATGGCTACACCTTC. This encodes CASSTATGGNYGYTF.

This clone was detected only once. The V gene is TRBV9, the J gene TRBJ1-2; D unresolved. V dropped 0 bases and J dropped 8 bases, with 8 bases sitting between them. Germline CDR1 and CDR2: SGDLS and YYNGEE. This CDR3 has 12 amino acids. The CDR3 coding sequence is TGTGCCAGCAGCGTAGCAACAGACGGCTACACCTTC. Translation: CASSVATDGYTF.

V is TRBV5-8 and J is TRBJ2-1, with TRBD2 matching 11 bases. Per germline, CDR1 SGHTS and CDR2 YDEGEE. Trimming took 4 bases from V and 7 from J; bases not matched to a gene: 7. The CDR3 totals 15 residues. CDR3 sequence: CASSPGTSGLNEQFF. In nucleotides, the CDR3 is TGTGCCAGCAGCCCCGGGACTAGCGGTTTGAATGAGCAGTTCTTC.

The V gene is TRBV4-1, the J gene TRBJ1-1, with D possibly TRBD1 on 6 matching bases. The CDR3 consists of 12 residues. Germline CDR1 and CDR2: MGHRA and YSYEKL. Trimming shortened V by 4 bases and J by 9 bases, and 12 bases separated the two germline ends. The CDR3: CASSPPQGKAFF. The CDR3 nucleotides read TGCGCCAGCAGCCCCCCCCAGGGGAAAGCTTTCTTT.

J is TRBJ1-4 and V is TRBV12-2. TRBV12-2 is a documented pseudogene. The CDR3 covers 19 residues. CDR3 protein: CASRLVFWVVTATNEKLFF. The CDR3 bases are TGTGCAAGTCGCTTAGTGTTCTGGGTAGTCACTGCAACTAATGAAAAACTGTTTTTT.

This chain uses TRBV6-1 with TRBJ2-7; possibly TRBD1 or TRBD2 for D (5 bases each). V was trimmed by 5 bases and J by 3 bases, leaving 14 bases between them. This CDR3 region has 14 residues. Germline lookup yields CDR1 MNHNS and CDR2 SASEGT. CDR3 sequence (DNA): TGTGCCAGCAGTCACTCCGGGACCAACTACGAGCAGTACTTC. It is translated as CASSHSGTNYEQYF.

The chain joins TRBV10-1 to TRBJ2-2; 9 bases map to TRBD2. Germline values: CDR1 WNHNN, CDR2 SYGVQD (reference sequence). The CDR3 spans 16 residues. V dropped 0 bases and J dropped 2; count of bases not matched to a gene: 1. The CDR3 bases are TGCGCCAGCAGTGAGTCGGGACTAGCTAACACCGGGGAGCTGTTTTTT. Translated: CASSESGLANTGELFF.

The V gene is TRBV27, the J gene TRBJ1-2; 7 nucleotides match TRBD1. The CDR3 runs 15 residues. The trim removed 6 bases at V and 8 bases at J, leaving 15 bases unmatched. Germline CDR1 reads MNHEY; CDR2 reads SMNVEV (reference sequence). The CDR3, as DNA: TGTGCCAGCAGCGGCCAGACCGGGACAGTAGTCGGCTACACCTTC. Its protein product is CASSGQTGTVVGYTF.

The chain's CDR3 is CASSYGGYSPLHF. CDR3 DNA sequence: TGTGCCAGCAGTTACGGAGGGTATTCACCCCTCCACTTT. The rearrangement uses TRBV6-5 and TRBJ1-6; D remains ambiguous. This CDR3 spans 13 amino acids. V was trimmed by 2 bases and J by 8 bases, leaving 7 bases between them. Per germline, CDR1 MNHEY and CDR2 SVGAGI.

CDR3 bases: TGTGCCGGAACTCCTGGACAGGCATATTCACCCCTCCACTTT. This encodes CAGTPGQAYSPLHF. The chain uses TRBV30 and TRBJ1-6; TRBD1 agrees at 7 bases. CDR1 and CDR2 from the germline V gene are GTSNPN and SVGIG (reference sequence). The CDR3 extends over 14 amino acids. V shed 8 bases and J 8 bases; nucleotides not matched to a gene: 12.

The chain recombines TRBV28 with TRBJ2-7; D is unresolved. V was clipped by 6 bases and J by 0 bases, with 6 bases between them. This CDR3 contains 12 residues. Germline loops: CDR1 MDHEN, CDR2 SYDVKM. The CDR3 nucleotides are TGTGCCAGCAGGGCAGACTCCTACGAGCAGTACTTC. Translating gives CASRADSYEQYF.

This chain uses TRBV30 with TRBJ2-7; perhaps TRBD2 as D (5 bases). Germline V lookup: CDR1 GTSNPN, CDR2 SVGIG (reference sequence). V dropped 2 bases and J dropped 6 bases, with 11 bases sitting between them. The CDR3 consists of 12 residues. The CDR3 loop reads CAWSRLGSEQYF. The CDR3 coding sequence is TGTGCCTGGAGTAGGTTAGGGAGCGAGCAGTACTTC.

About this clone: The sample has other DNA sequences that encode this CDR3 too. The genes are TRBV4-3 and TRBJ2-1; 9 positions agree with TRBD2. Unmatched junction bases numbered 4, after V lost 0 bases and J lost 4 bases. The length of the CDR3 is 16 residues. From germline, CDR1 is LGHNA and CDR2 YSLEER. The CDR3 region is CASSQDWGLAYNEQFF. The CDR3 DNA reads TGCGCCAGCAGCCAAGACTGGGGACTAGCATACAATGAGCAGTTCTTC.

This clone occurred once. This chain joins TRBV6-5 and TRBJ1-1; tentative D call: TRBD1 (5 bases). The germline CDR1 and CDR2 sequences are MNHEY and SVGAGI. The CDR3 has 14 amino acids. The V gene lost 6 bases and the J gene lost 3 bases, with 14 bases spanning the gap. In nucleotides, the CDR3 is TGTGCCAGCAGCCCCATGGGGGGGGACACTGAAGCTTTCTTT. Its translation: CASSPMGGDTEAFF.

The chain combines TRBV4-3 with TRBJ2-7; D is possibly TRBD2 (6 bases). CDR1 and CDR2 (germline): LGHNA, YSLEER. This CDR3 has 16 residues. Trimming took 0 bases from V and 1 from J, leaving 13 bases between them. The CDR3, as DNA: TGCGCCAGCAGCCAAGATCCCCGGGACTTATCCTACGAGCAGTACTTC. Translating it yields CASSQDPRDLSYEQYF.

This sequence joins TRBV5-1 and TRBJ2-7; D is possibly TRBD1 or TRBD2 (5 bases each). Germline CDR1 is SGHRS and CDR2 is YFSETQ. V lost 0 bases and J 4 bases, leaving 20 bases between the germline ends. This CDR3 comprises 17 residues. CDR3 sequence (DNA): TGCGCCAGCAGCTTGGGGAGTAACGGCCCGAGGGGTTACGAGCAGTACTTC. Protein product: CASSLGSNGPRGYEQYF. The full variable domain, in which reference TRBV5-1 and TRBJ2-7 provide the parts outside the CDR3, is KAGVTQTPRYLIKTRGQQVTLSCSPISGHRSVSWYQQTPGQGLQFLFEYFSETQRNKGNFPGRFSGRQFSNSRSEMNVSTLELGDSALYLCASSLGSNGPRGYEQYFGPGTRLTVT.

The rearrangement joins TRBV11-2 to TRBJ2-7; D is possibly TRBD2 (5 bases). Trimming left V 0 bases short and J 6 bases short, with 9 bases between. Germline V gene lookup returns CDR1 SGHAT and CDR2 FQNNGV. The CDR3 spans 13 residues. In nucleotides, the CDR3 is TGTGCCAGCAGCTTAGAACTAGAGAGCGAGCAGTACTTC. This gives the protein CASSLELESEQYF.

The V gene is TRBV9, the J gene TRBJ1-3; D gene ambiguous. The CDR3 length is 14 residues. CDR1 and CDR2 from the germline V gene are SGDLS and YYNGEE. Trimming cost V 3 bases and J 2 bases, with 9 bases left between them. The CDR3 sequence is CASSESEAGNTIYF. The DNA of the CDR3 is TGTGCCAGCAGCGAGAGCGAGGCTGGAAACACCATATATTTT. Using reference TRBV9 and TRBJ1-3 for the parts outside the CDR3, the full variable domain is DSGVTQTPKHLITATGQRVTLRCSPRSGDLSVYWYQQSLDQGLQFLIQYYNGEERAKGNILERFSAQQFPDLHSELNLSSLELGDSALYFCASSESEAGNTIYFGEGSWLTVV.

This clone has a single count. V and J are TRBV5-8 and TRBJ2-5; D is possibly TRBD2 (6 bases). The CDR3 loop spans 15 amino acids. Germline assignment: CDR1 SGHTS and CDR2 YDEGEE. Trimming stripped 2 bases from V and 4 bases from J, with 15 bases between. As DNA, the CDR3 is TGTGCCAGCAGCTTAGGGACTTTAGAAGGAGAGACCCAGTACTTC. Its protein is CASSLGTLEGETQYF.

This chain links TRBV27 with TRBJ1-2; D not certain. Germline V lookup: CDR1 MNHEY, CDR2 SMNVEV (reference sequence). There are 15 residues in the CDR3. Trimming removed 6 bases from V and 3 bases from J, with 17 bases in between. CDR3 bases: TGTGCCAGCAGGATCGGAGGAGGCGGCTACTATGGCTACACCTTC. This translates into CASRIGGGGYYGYTF.

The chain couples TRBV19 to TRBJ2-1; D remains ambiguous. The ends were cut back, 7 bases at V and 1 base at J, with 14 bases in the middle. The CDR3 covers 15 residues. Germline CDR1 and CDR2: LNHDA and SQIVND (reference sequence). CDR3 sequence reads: CASTPGGSSYNEQFF. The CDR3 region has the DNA TGTGCCAGTACGCCCGGCGGTTCTTCCTACAATGAGCAGTTCTTC.

The CDR3, as DNA: TGTGCCAGTAGTATAATCCTAGGTTTGGGCAATGAGCAGTTCTTC. Amino acid sequence: CASSIILGLGNEQFF. The rearrangement links TRBV19 to TRBJ2-1; no clear D. Trimming stripped 2 bases from V and 6 bases from J, with 14 bases between. In germline, CDR1 is LNHDA, CDR2 SQIVND (reference sequence). The CDR3 runs 15 residues.

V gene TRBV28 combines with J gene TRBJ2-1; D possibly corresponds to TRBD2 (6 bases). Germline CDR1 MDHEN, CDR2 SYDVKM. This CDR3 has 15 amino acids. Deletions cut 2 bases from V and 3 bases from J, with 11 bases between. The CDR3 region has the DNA TGTGCCAGCAGTTTAATAGCGGCTTACTACAATGAGCAGTTCTTC. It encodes CASSLIAAYYNEQFF.